The entry below describes one TCR beta chain. What it binds is not known. This CDR3 is built from 14 residues. Between the trimmed V and J ends, which lost 5 bases and 6 bases, there was a span of 18 bases. The germline V gene has CDR1 SGDLS and CDR2 YYNGEE. This record comes from a study of T cells in Graves' hyperthyroidism and ophthalmopathy. Points from the study as a whole: Blood also showed most of the thyroid clonotypes that were expanded above 0.001.

Researchers amplified the TCR beta CDR3 regions from RNA transcripts. First-round RT-PCR of the TCR CDR3 relied on the HTBI primer set. Each CDR3 protein is one row after TCRdb ran MiXCR on the multiplex PCR reads. The data show roughly 380,000 distinct CDR3 sequences, with roughly 13% seen just once and 5% to 6.5% held by the top ten. This rearrangement joins TRBV9 to TRBJ2-7; possibly TRBD2 for D (6 bases). The specimen sequenced was blood. The sequence was collected from a woman between 18 and 30 years old with Graves' hyperthyroidism. The DNA for the CDR3 is TGTGCCAGCAGGGAGGGACGGCCCCTTGGCGAGCAGTACTTC. This translates into CASREGRPLGEQYF.